This TCR beta chain derives from a study of T cell responses to AZD1222 COVID-19 vaccine. Sequencing used immunoSEQ multiplex PCR; TCRdb keeps in-frame clones, though not all of them. The sample lists about 140,000 clones, 85% to 95% occurring once. For this clone: Antigen specificity is unknown.

Findings and caveats of the study: Nearly half of unique spike-specific TCRs reportedly avoided B.1.351 and B.1.1.7 mutated regions.

Losses at the gene ends were 6 bases for V and 6 bases for J; bases not matched to a gene: 10. The CDR3 is made up of 15 amino acids. Germline CDR1 is SGHTA and CDR2 is FQGNSA. The chain combines TRBV7-2 with TRBJ2-1, with 8 positions matching TRBD2. This receptor was identified in an adult who had recovered from COVID-19. Sequenced material: peripheral blood, taken after recovery from COVID-19. The CDR3 loop reads CASRLREGRGNEQFF. DNA of the CDR3: TGTGCCAGCAGGCTCCGGGAGGGCCGCGGCAATGAGCAGTTCTTC.